The clone carrying this TCR beta chain was seen only once. The CDR3 loop spans 14 amino acids. The germline V gene has CDR1 MNHEY and CDR2 SVGAGI. Trimming removed 8 bases from V and 1 base from J; junction bases left unmatched: 2. The data originate from a study of blood T cell repertoires in COVID-19. Across the whole study: COVID-19 samples, acute and convalescent, were from the United States, Italy and Spain. PBMCs, B-cell-depleted T cells, or T cells provided the cDNA or gDNA that made up the material.

Study processing details: Estimates of nucleated cell counts were drawn from the amplification of reference gene primers. Sequencing used immunoSEQ multiplex PCR; TCRdb keeps in-frame clones, though not all of them. V, J and clone size are taken as reported in that table, and D and trimming were inferred from the DNA itself. The table includes some 16,000 clones, nearly 90% detected once. The rearrangement uses TRBV6-5 and TRBJ2-2, with TRBD1 matching 9 bases. The clonotype was recovered from a human donor in a cohort sampled during active COVID-19. Sequenced: peripheral blood. The CDR3: CASRGQGNTGELFF. CDR3 DNA sequence: TGTGCCAGCCGGGGACAGGGGAACACCGGGGAGCTGTTTTTT.